This TCR beta chain was retrieved from a study of blood T cell repertoires in COVID-19. As originally analysed: The authors estimated nucleated cell counts from reference gene primer amplification. Assay used: immunoSEQ multiplex PCR; TCRdb lists only in-frame clones, some missing. V, J and clone size are taken as reported in that table, and D and trimming were inferred from the DNA itself. In the table there are about 100,000 clones, 70% to 90% of which are singletons. Germline CDR1 and CDR2: KGHSH and LQKENI. CDR3 length: 14 residues. Trimming at V came to 3 bases and at J to 4 bases, leaving 1 base not matched to a gene.

Sample: peripheral blood. The chain carries TRBV18 and TRBJ2-2; 8 positions agree with TRBD2. This sequence was found in a human donor in a cohort sampled during active COVID-19. The CDR3, as DNA: TGTGCCAGCTCACCGGCGGGGGGCACCGGGGAGCTGTTTTTT. It yields the protein CASSPAGGTGELFF.